This paragraph reports one TCR beta chain. This table comes from immunoSEQ multiplex PCR, and its TCRdb copy is limited to in-frame clones, with some not included. This sample has more than 150,000 clones, with 80% to 95% found just once. The sample comes from a study of T cell responses to AZD1222 COVID-19 vaccine. Germline V gene sequence: CDR1 LGHDT, CDR2 YNNKEL (reference sequence). V dropped 5 bases and J dropped 4 bases, with 11 bases sitting between them. The CDR3 runs to 14 residues. The receptor was isolated from an adult who received the AZD1222 COVID-19 vaccine. V gene TRBV3-1 (or the pseudogene TRBV3-2) combines with J gene TRBJ2-2; D may be TRBD1 (6 bases). This material consisted of peripheral blood, taken 28 days after the second AZD1222 dose. The DNA of the CDR3 is TGTGCCAGCAGCGGCAGGGACACCACCGGGGAGCTGTTTTTT. Protein: CASSGRDTTGELFF.